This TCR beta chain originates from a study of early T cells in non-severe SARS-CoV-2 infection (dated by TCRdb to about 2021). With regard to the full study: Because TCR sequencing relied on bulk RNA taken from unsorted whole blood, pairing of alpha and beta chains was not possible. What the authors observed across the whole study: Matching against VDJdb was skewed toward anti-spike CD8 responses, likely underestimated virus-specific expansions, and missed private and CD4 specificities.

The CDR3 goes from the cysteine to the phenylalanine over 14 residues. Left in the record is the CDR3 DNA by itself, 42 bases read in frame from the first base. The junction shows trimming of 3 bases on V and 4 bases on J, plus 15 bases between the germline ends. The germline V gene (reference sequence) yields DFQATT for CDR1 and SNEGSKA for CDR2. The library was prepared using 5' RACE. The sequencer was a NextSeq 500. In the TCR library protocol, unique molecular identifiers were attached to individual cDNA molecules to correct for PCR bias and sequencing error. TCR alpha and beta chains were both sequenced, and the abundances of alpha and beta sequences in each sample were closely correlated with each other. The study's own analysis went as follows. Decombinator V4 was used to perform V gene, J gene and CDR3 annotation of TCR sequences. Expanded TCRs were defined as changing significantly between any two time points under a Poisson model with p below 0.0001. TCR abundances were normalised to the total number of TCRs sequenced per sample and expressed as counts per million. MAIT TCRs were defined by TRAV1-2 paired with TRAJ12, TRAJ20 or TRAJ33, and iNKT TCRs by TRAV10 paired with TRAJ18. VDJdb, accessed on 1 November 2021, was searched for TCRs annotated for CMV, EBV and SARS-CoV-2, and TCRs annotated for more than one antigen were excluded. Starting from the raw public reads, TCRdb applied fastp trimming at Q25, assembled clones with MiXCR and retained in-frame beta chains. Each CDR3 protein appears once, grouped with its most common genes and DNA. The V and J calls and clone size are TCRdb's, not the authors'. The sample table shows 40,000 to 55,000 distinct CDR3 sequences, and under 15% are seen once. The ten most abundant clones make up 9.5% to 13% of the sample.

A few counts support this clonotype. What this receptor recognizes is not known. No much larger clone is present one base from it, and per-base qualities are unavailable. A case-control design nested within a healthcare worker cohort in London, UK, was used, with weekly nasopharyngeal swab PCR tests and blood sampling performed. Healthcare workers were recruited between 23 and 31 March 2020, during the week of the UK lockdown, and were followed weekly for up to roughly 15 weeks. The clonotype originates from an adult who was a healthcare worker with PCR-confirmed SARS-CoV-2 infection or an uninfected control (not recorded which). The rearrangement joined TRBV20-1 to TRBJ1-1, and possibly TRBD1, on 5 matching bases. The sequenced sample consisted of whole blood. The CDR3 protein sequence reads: CSASAQGGSTEAFF. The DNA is TGCAGTGCTAGCGCCCAGGGAGGTAGCACTGAAGCTTTCTTT.